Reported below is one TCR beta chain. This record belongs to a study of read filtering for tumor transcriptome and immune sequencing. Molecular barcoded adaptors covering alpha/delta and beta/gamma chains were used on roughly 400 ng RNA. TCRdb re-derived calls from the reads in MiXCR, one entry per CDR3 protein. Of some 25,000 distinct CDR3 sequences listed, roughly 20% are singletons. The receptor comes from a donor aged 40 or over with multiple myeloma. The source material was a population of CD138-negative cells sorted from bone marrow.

CDR3 in amino acids: CATSNYAGRRAANEQFF. In DNA, the CDR3 is TGTGCCACCAGCAACTATGCCGGCAGGAGGGCCGCAAATGAGCAGTTCTTC. The chain uses TRBV15 and TRBJ2-1, with D tentatively TRBD2 (6 bases). The germline V gene has CDR1 LNHNV and CDR2 YYDKDF (reference sequence). CDR3 length: 17 amino acids. Trimming pared 4 bases from V and 7 bases from J, leaving 23 bases between.